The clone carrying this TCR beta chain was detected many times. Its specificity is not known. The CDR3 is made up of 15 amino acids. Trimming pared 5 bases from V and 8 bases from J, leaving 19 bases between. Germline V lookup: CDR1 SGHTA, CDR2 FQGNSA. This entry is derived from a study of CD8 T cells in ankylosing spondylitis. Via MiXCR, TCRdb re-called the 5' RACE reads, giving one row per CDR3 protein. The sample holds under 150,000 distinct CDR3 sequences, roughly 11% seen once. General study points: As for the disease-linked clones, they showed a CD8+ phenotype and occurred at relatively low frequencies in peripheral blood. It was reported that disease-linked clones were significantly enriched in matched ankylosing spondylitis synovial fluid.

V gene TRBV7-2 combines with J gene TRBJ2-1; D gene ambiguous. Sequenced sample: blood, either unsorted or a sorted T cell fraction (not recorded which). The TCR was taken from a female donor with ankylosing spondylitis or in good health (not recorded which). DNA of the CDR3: TGTGCCAGCAGCCCACCAGGACGGACGCATCATGAGCAGTTCTTC. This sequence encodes CASSPPGRTHHEQFF.